This T cell receptor beta chain was observed in a study of response to subunit inactivated influenza vaccine (dated by TCRdb to the late 2010s). Describing the broader study: To follow how T cells responded to a trivalent subunit inactivated influenza vaccine, the researchers relied on deep quantitative profiling of the T cell receptor repertoire.

What the research found in general, with its limitations: It was suggested by the authors that each seasonal influenza vaccination may recruit only a limited number of new T cells.

Regarding this clonotype: Its antigen remains unidentified. Per-base qualities were not stored, and no clone one base away is much larger.

Looking up the germline V gene yields CDR1 MNHEY and CDR2 SVGAGI. Trimming takes 2 bases from V and 2 bases from J, and the germline ends sit 16 bases apart. The CDR3 has 16 amino acids, counting the end cysteine and phenylalanine. The read is trimmed to its CDR3 DNA, 48 bases read in frame from base 1. The method was RT-PCR. The listed sequencing device is Illumina HiSeq 2500. TCRdb passed the public sequencing reads through fastp at Q25 and MiXCR, retaining productive beta sequences. Identical CDR3 proteins give one entry, which carries the most common genes and DNA. The sample records about half a million distinct CDR3 sequences, about 25% of which are singletons. The top ten clones comprise 1.5% to 2% of the sample.

The chain employs TRBV6-5 and TRBJ2-7; a tentative D call is TRBD2 (7 bases match). This sequence originates from a man aged 50-59 years who received an inactivated influenza vaccine. Donor details come from another sample of the same person, matched by shared clones. Here the sequenced sample was CD4+ T cells sorted from PBMCs, taken about 5 days after vaccination. The CDR3 protein: CASSYLTRGGTYEQYF. DNA sequence: TGTGCCAGCAGTTACCTGACAAGGGGGGGAACCTACGAGCAGTACTTC.